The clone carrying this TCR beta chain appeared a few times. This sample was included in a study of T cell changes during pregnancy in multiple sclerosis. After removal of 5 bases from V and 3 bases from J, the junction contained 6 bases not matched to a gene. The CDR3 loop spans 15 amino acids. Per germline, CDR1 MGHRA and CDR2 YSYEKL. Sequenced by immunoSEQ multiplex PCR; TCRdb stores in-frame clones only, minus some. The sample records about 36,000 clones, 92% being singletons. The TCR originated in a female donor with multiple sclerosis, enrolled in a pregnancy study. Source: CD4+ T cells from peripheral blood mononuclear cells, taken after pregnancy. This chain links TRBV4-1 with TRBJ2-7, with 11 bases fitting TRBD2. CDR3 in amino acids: CASSSLGLAGYEQYF. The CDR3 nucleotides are TGCGCCAGCAGCTCTTTAGGACTAGCGGGCTACGAGCAGTACTTC.